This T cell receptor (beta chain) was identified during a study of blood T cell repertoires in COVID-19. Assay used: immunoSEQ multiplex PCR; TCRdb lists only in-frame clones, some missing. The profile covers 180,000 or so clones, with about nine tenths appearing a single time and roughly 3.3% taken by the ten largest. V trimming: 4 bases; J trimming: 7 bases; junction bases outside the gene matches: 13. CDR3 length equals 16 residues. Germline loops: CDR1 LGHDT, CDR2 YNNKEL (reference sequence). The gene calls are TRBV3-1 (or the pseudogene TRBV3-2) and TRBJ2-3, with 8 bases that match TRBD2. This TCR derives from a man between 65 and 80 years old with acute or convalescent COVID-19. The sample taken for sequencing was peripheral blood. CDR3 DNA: TGTGCCAGCAGCCTTAACTACGGGGGGGCCGTAAATACGCAGTATTTT. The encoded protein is CASSLNYGGAVNTQYF.